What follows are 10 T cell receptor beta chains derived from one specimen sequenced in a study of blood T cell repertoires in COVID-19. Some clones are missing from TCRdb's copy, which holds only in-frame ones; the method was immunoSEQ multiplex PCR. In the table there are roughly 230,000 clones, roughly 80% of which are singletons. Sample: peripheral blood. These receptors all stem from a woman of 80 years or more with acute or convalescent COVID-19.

Written as DNA, the CDR3 is TGCGCCAGCAGCTTGGAGGGCAGGGGGCTGGACACTGAAGCTTTCTTT. It is translated as CASSLEGRGLDTEAFF. The chain uses TRBV5-1 and TRBJ1-1, with 8 bases fitting TRBD1. The V gene end was trimmed by 0 bases and the J gene end by 3 bases; junction bases not matched to a gene: 7. The CDR3 spans 16 residues. CDR1 is SGHRS and CDR2 is YFSETQ in the germline V gene.

The CDR3 spells CASSVAKTGDVVTF. DNA for the CDR3: TGTGCCAGCAGCGTAGCGAAGACAGGGGATGTTGTCACCTTC. The chain has TRBV9 and TRBJ1-2; 8 bases map to TRBD1. Germline CDR1 and CDR2: SGDLS and YYNGEE. V lost 0 bases to trimming and J lost 13 bases; unmatched junction nucleotides: 11. This CDR3 contains 14 residues.

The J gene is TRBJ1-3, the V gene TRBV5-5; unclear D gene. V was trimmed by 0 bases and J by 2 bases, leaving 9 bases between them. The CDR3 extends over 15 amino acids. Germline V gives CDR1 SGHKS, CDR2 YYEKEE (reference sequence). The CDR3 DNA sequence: TGTGCCAGCAGCTTGGGATTGAGCGCTGGAAACACCATATATTTT. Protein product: CASSLGLSAGNTIYF.

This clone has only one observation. CDR3 nucleotides: TGTGCCAGTAGTCCCGACTTAGCGGTAGGAATCGATGAGCAGTTCTTC. It yields the protein CASSPDLAVGIDEQFF. The rearrangement uses TRBV19 and TRBJ2-1; a possible D gene is TRBD2 (6 bases). This CDR3 has 16 amino acids. Per the germline V gene, CDR1 is LNHDA and CDR2 is SQIVND (reference sequence). Trimming took 5 bases from V and 8 from J, leaving 22 bases between them.

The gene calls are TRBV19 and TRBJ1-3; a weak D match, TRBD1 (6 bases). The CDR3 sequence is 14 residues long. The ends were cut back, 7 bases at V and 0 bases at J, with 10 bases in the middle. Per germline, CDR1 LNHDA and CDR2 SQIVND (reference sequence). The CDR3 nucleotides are TGTGCCAGTAAAATCAGGGGCTCTGGAAACACCATATATTTT. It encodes CASKIRGSGNTIYF.

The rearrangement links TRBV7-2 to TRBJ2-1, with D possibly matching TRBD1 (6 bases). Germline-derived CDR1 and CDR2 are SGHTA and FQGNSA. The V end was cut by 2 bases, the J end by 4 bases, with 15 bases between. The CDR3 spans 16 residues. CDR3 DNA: TGTGCCAGCAGCTTACCACCCGGGACACCTTACAATGAGCAGTTCTTC. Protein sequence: CASSLPPGTPYNEQFF. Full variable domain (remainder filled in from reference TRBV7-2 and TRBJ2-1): GAGVSQSPSNKVTEKGKDVELRCDPISGHTALYWYRQSLGQGLEFLIYFQGNSAPDKSGLPSDRFSAERTGGSVSTLTIQRTQQEDSAVYLCASSLPPGTPYNEQFFGPGTRLTVL.

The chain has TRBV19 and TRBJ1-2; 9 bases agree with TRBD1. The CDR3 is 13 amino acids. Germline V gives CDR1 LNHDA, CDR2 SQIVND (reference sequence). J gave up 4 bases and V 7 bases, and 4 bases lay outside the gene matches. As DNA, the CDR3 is TGTGCCAGTATAGGGGACAGGGCCTATGGCTACACCTTC. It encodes CASIGDRAYGYTF.

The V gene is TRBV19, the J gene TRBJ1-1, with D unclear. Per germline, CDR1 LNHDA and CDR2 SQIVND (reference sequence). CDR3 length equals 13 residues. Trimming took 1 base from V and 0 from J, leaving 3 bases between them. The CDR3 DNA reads TGTGCCAGTAGTATAGCAGTGAACACTGAAGCTTTCTTT. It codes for CASSIAVNTEAFF. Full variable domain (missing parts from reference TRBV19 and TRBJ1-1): DGGITQSPKYLFRKEGQNVTLSCEQNLNHDAMYWYRQDPGQGLRLIYYSQIVNDFQKGDIAEGYSVSREKKESFPLTVTSAQKNPTAFYLCASSIAVNTEAFFGQGTRLTVV.

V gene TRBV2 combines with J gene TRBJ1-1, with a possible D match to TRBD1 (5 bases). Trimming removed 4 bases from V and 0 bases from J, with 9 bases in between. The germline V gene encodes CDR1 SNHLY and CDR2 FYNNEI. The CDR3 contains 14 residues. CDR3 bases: TGTGCCAGCAGTGGGACATGGTTGAACACTGAAGCTTTCTTT. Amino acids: CASSGTWLNTEAFF.

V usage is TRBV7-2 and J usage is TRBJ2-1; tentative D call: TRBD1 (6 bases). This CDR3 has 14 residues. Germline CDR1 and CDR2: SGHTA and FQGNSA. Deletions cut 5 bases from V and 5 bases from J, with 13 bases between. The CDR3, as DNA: TGTGCCAGCAGCCCGAGGGACACCCACAATGAGCAGTTCTTC. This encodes CASSPRDTHNEQFF.